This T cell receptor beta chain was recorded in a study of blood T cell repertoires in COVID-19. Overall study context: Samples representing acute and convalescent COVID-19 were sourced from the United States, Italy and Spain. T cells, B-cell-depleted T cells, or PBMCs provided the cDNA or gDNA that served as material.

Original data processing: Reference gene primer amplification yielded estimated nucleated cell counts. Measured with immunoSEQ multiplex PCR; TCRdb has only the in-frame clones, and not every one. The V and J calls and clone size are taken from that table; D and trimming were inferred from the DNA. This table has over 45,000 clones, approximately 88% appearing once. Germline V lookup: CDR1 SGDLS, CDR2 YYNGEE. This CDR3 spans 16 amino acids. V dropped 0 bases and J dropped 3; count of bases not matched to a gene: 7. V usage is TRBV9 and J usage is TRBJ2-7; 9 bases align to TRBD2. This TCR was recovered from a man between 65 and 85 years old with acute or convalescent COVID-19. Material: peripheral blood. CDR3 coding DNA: TGTGCCAGCAGCGTAGGAGCCGGCGGGAGGGGCTACGAGCAGTACTTC. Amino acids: CASSVGAGGRGYEQYF.